The clone carrying this T cell receptor (beta chain) was found a few times. What it binds is unknown. The entry originates in a study of CD8 T cells in ankylosing spondylitis. Study outcomes and limitations: Blood of patients with ankylosing spondylitis appeared to be characterized by a TCR beta motif of seven or eight highly homologous variants. Past research had described some motif variants in reactive arthritis synovial fluid and blood. Reportedly, matched ankylosing spondylitis synovial fluid was significantly enriched for disease-linked clones. Researchers report that disease-linked clones proved CD8+ and relatively rare in peripheral blood.

V shed 4 bases, J shed 0 bases, and the junction held 1 base outside the gene matches. The CDR3 runs to 17 residues. Germline loops: CDR1 SGHRS, CDR2 YFSETQ. For TCR beta, libraries came from quantitative 5'-RACE with molecular barcodes. TCRdb redid the calling of the 5' RACE reads with MiXCR, one entry per CDR3 protein. The sample carries almost 400,000 distinct CDR3 sequences, more than 20% recorded once. The chain combines TRBV5-1 with TRBJ2-2, with TRBD2 matching 15 bases. Sequenced sample: blood, either unsorted or a sorted T cell fraction (not recorded which). The TCR was taken from a male donor with ankylosing spondylitis. The CDR3 DNA reads TGCGCCAGCAGCGGGACTAGCGGGAGGTCGAACACCGGGGAGCTGTTTTTT. Translating it yields CASSGTSGRSNTGELFF. The whole variable domain, filled in from reference TRBV5-1 and TRBJ2-2, reads KAGVTQTPRYLIKTRGQQVTLSCSPISGHRSVSWYQQTPGQGLQFLFEYFSETQRNKGNFPGRFSGRQFSNSRSEMNVSTLELGDSALYLCASSGTSGRSNTGELFFGEGSRLTVL.